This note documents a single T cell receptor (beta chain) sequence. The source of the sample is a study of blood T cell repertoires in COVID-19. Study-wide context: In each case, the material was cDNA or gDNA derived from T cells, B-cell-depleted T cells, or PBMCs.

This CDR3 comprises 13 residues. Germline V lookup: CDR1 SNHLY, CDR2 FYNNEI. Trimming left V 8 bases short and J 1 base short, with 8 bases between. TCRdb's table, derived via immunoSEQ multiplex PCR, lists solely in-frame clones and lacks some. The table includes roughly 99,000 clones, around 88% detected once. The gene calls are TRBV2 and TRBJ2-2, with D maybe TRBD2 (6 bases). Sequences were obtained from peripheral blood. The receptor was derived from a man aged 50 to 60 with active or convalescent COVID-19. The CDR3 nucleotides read TGTGCCAGCGGGACTCGGAACACCGGGGAGCTGTTTTTT. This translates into CASGTRNTGELFF. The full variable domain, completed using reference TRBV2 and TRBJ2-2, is EPEVTQTPSHQVTQMGQEVILRCVPISNHLYFYWYRQILGQKVEFLVSFYNNEISEKSEIFDDQFSVERPDGSNFTLKIRSTKLEDSAMYFCASGTRNTGELFFGEGSRLTVL.